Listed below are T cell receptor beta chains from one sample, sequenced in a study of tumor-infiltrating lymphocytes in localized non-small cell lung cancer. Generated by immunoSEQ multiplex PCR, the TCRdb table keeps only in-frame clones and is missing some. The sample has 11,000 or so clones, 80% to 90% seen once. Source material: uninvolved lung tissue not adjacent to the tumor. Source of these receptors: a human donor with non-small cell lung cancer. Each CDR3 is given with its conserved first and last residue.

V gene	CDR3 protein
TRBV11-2	CASSLNTEAFF
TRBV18	CASSPPGQLETQYF
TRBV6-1	CASSEVLRSYNSPLHF
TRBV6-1	CASSELRAYYEQYF
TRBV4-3	CASSQETPLAGTYEQYF
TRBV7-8	CASSPDRGAGYTF
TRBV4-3	CASSQESSRGRGNTIYF
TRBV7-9	CASSSDVPGSPLHF
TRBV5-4	CATSKGNYGYTF
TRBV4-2	CASSQELAGQDTQYF
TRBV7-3	CASSSRRGGGTDTQYF
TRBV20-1	CSAQGADTQYF
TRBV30	CAWSVEGNQPQHF
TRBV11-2	CASSSEGGWSNQPQHF
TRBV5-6	CASSQRSGYTF
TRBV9	CASSVEGGGEQYF